This T cell receptor beta chain was recorded in a study of healthy donors' naive CD4 and CD8 T cells (dated by TCRdb to the mid-2010s). For the wider study: Donors were selected to cover three age groups (20-25, 40-50 and 60-70 years, several each), with a mean age of roughly 47, and half of the donors were female. For TCR alpha, a new primer set was designed to cover all functional IMGT alpha gene variants, and the remainder of the protocol was kept the same as the beta-chain workflow. The donors were HLA-typed by sequencing at HLA-A, -B, -C, -DRB1, -DQB1 and -DPB1, using the SBTexcellerator protocol, an ABI3130xl analyzer and SBTengine software. To check how TCR variation relates to lineage commitment, the researchers sequenced rearranged TCR alpha and beta chains taken from naive CD4+ and CD8+ T cells. The peripheral blood mononuclear cells came from fewer than 20 individuals who were healthy and unrelated.

With respect to this clonotype: It lacks a known antigen. The record has no base qualities; no much larger clone is one base away.

Beyond this particular receptor, the publication reports: In both chains, CD4+ lineage was associated with a positively charged CDR3, and CD8+ lineage was associated with a negatively charged CDR3. Most V and J gene segments were reportedly biased between naive CD4+ and CD8+ cells, consistently across donors and independent of HLA genotype. Approximately 12% of the variance in CD4/CD8 propensity appeared to be explained jointly by V genes, J genes and CDR3 charge, in a largely additive manner. Because alpha and beta chains were sequenced in bulk and could not be paired, combined chain effects were not evaluated. Possible repertoire bias from homeostatic proliferation of naive T cells was not directly addressed.

Cells with a CD4+CD8-CD45RO-CD45RA+ profile were isolated by FACS and defined as naive CD4+ T cells, and those with a CD8+CD4-CD45RA+CD27bright profile were defined as naive CD8+ T cells. The antibodies used for sorting targeted CD4 (RPA-T4), CD8 (SK1), CD27 (O323), CD45RA (HI100) and CD45RO (UCHL1). Instrument on record: 454 GS FLX Titanium. TCR libraries were built from about 500 ng of total RNA with a previously published linear amplification protocol. Sequencing was performed on the Roche/454 Genome Sequencer with Titanium chemistry. The authors' pipeline ran thus. From 5 of the healthy donors, 60,000 to 90,000 rearranged TCR alpha transcripts were sequenced. Duplicate transcripts were removed, and each unique TCR clonotype was defined by its CDR3 junction following IMGT nomenclature. Using logistic regression in R 2.13.0, the researchers modeled CD4 versus CD8 status as a function of V and J genes, with an adjustment for donor effects and a Bonferroni correction for multiple testing. TCRdb reanalyzed the raw reads on its own, using fastp at Q25 for trimming and MiXCR for clone calling, and kept in-frame beta chains. Every entry covers one CDR3 protein and lists the most common genes and DNA from its rows. For this entry, the V and J calls and clone size follow TCRdb and not the study's own pipeline. The sample data list around 200,000 distinct CDR3 sequences, and 65% to 75% of these were observed just once. 2% to 2.5% of the sample is in the top ten clones.

CDR1 and CDR2, per the germline V gene, are MNHNS and SASEGT. The CDR3 spans 14 residues, from the cysteine through the phenylalanine. Solely the CDR3 DNA is kept, with 42 bases framed from the first base. V is trimmed back by 8 bases and J by 2 bases, and the junction contains 8 bases that no gene match accounts for. The source is a pool of human donors in good health; the sample pools cells from several healthy donors. The rearranged segments are TRBV6-1 and TRBJ2-7, and TRBD2 matches 8 of the central bases. Source material: naive CD4+ and CD8+ T cells sorted from blood, pooled from several donors. Explained via the paper, the cell subset or site label denotes: FACS-sorted naive CD4+ (CD45RO-CD45RA+) and naive CD8+ (CD45RA+CD27bright) T cells. The nucleotide sequence is given as TGTGCCAGCGGTTGGAGCGGGAGCACCTACGAGCAGTACTTC. The resulting protein is CASGWSGSTYEQYF.